A selection of T cell receptor beta chains follows, all from one sample in a study of blood T cell repertoires in COVID-19. Sequenced by immunoSEQ multiplex PCR; TCRdb stores in-frame clones only, minus some. The sample holds under 250,000 clones, roughly 80% seen once. The specimen was PBMCs or T cells enriched from blood (not recorded which). The receptor source for this set is a woman aged 50 to 60 who had been exposed to COVID-19. The CDR3 runs from the conserved cysteine through the conserved F or W. D genes are given only for firm matches. The size of a clone is reported for some rows only, either as once, few or many, or as a class for expanded clones.

V	size	J	length	D	CDR3	DNA
TRBV27	few	TRBJ2-7	13	TRBD2	CASTGLAGSEQYF	TGTGCCTCGACTGGACTAGCGGGGAGCGAGCAGTACTTC
TRBV4-3	NA	TRBJ2-5	16	TRBD2	CASSQVVAGYQETQYF	TGCGCCAGCAGCCAAGTGGTAGCGGGCTACCAAGAGACCCAGTACTTC
TRBV6-5	NA	TRBJ1-5	15	TRBD1	CASSLTGKRDQPQHF	TGTGCCAGCAGTCTGACAGGGAAAAGGGATCAGCCCCAGCATTTT
TRBV3-1/TRBV3-2	NA	TRBJ2-3	17	TRBD2	CASSRTTLAAYTDTQYF	TGTGCCAGCAGCCGAACCACTCTAGCGGCCTACACAGATACGCAGTATTTT
TRBV5-5	NA	TRBJ1-4	14	TRBD1	CASSPGGTGEKLFF	TGTGCCAGCAGCCCAGGGGGGACGGGTGAAAAACTGTTTTTT
TRBV7-9	NA	TRBJ1-1	16	TRBD1	CASSLPRTGMNTEAFF	TGTGCCAGCAGCTTACCCCGGACAGGGATGAACACTGAAGCTTTCTTT
TRBV7-9	once	TRBJ1-2	14	NA	CASSSTEIHYGYTF	TGTGCCAGCAGCTCTACCGAGATCCACTATGGCTACACCTTC
TRBV6-6	NA	TRBJ2-5	14	NA	CASSFPTVEGTQYF	TGTGCCAGCAGTTTTCCGACAGTAGAAGGGACCCAGTACTTC
TRBV6-5	NA	TRBJ2-1	12	NA	CASSVGANEQFF	TGTGCCAGCAGCGTTGGGGCGAATGAGCAGTTCTTC
TRBV29-1	NA	TRBJ1-1	11	NA	CSVLRDTEAFF	TGCAGCGTGCTGAGGGACACTGAAGCTTTCTTT
TRBV6-5	NA	TRBJ2-7	15	NA	CASSFAGFGVVEQYF	TGTGCCAGCAGTTTTGCGGGATTTGGAGTGGTCGAGCAGTACTTC
TRBV5-8	once	TRBJ2-2	14	NA	CASSPTGLSGELFF	TGTGCCAGCAGTCCTACAGGGTTATCCGGGGAGCTGTTTTTT
TRBV6-5	NA	TRBJ1-4	12	TRBD1	CASLQGNEKLFF	TGTGCCAGTCTACAGGGGAATGAAAAACTGTTTTTT
TRBV28	NA	TRBJ2-4	17	TRBD2	CASSRFGLAGGRNIQYF	TGTGCCAGCAGTAGATTTGGACTAGCGGGGGGGCGGAACATTCAGTACTTC
TRBV7-5	NA	TRBJ2-5	14	NA	CARSLRGSGETQYF	TGTGCCAGAAGCTTACGGGGATCTGGTGAGACCCAGTACTTC
TRBV7-2	NA	TRBJ2-5	14	NA	CASSLGAEAKTQYF	TGTGCCAGCAGCTTAGGAGCGGAGGCGAAGACCCAGTACTTC
TRBV14	NA	TRBJ2-2	12	NA	CASSPITGELFF	TGTGCCAGCAGCCCTATTACCGGGGAGCTGTTTTTT
TRBV5-1	NA	TRBJ1-1	17	NA	CASSKGGVSSMNTEAFF	TGCGCCAGCAGCAAAGGAGGGGTGTCTAGCATGAACACTGAAGCTTTCTTT
TRBV5-1	NA	TRBJ1-4	16	NA	CASSLDRPGTNEKLFF	TGCGCCAGCAGCTTGGATCGGCCGGGAACTAATGAAAAACTGTTTTTT
TRBV5-4	NA	TRBJ2-5	14	NA	CASSLAKRQETQYF	TGTGCCAGCAGCTTGGCAAAACGGCAAGAGACCCAGTACTTC
TRBV11-2	NA	TRBJ1-1	15	TRBD1	CASSRGTGGRTEAFF	TGTGCCAGCAGCCGTGGGACAGGGGGCCGGACTGAAGCTTTCTTT
TRBV7-9	NA	TRBJ1-1	15	NA	CASSPTGFTNPEAFF	TGTGCCAGCAGCCCTACAGGGTTCACGAATCCTGAAGCTTTCTTT
TRBV10-3	NA	TRBJ2-1	14	TRBD2	CAAGGQGRYNEQFF	TGTGCCGCGGGGGGCCAGGGGCGCTACAATGAGCAGTTCTTC
TRBV21-1	NA	TRBJ2-7	19	NA	CASSPYQPTGTGKEYEQYF	TGTGCCAGCAGCCCATACCAACCCACCGGGACAGGGAAGGAGTACGAGCAGTACTTC
TRBV5-4	NA	TRBJ1-2	14	NA	CASSSDSSSYGYTF	TGTGCCAGCAGTTCGGACAGCTCTTCTTATGGCTACACCTTC
TRBV7-2	NA	TRBJ1-2	16	TRBD1	CASSFGTAYLNYGYTF	TGTGCCAGCAGCTTCGGGACAGCTTACCTTAACTATGGCTACACCTTC
TRBV7-8	NA	TRBJ1-5	15	NA	CASSLVDSSNQPQHF	TGTGCCAGCAGCTTGGTAGACAGCTCTAATCAGCCCCAGCATTTT
TRBV5-1	NA	TRBJ1-1	15	TRBD1	CASSPVQGARTEAFF	TGCGCCAGCAGCCCCGTCCAGGGGGCAAGAACTGAAGCTTTCTTT
TRBV14	NA	TRBJ1-2	14	NA	CASSHPGGAGGYTF	TGTGCCAGCAGCCATCCTGGGGGGGCTGGTGGCTACACCTTC
TRBV5-6	NA	TRBJ1-5	15	TRBD1	CASSNKDRGPAPQHF	TGTGCCAGCAGCAATAAGGACAGGGGGCCGGCGCCCCAGCATTTT
TRBV11-2	NA	TRBJ1-2	13	NA	CASSSQGNYGYTF	TGTGCCAGCAGCTCACAGGGAAACTATGGCTACACCTTC
TRBV21-1	NA	TRBJ2-2	16	NA	CASSKVDRVDTGELFF	TGTGCCAGCAGCAAAGTTGACAGGGTCGACACCGGGGAGCTGTTTTTT
TRBV2	once	TRBJ1-5	13	TRBD1	CASRGQGDQPQHF	TGTGCCAGCAGGGGACAGGGAGATCAGCCCCAGCATTTT
TRBV7-2	NA	TRBJ2-7	16	NA	CASSLGGGASSYEQYF	TGTGCCAGCAGCTTAGGAGGAGGGGCTAGCTCCTACGAGCAGTACTTC
TRBV4-1	NA	TRBJ1-4	13	NA	CASSQDSGIKLFF	TGCGCCAGCAGCCAAGATTCAGGGATAAAACTGTTTTTT
TRBV6-5	NA	TRBJ2-1	14	TRBD2	CASTGLAGAWEQFF	TGTGCCAGCACCGGACTAGCGGGGGCCTGGGAGCAGTTCTTC
TRBV28	NA	TRBJ1-5	15	NA	CASSGGGSRYQPQHF	TGTGCCAGCAGCGGGGGGGGCAGCCGTTATCAGCCCCAGCATTTT
TRBV27	once	TRBJ1-1	13	NA	CASSLGQFSEAFF	TGTGCCAGCAGTTTAGGGCAGTTCTCTGAAGCTTTCTTT
TRBV2	NA	TRBJ1-5	14	NA	CASSERRYNQPQHF	TGTGCCAGCAGTGAACGGCGGTACAATCAGCCCCAGCATTTT
TRBV7-8	NA	TRBJ1-5	13	NA	CASSYGGNQPQHF	TGTGCCAGCAGCTACGGAGGGAACCAGCCCCAGCATTTT
TRBV30	NA	TRBJ2-3	12	NA	CAWSVLGPAQYF	TGTGCCTGGAGTGTATTGGGGCCAGCCCAGTATTTT
TRBV14	NA	TRBJ2-2	15	TRBD2	CASSRQGLFTGELFF	TGTGCCAGCAGCCGGCAGGGACTATTCACCGGGGAGCTGTTTTTT
TRBV4-1	NA	TRBJ2-4	19	TRBD2	CASSQEGLAGGVAKNIQYF	TGCGCCAGCAGCCAAGAGGGACTAGCGGGGGGAGTAGCCAAAAACATTCAGTACTTC
TRBV16	NA	TRBJ1-1	14	NA	CASSQYSAATEAFF	TGTGCCAGCAGCCAATATTCAGCGGCGACTGAAGCTTTCTTT
TRBV12-3/TRBV12-4	few	TRBJ2-1	11	NA	CASTTRNEQFF	TGTGCCAGCACCACCAGGAATGAGCAGTTCTTC
TRBV6-5	once	TRBJ2-1	15	TRBD2	CASSRLAGGSNEQFF	TGTGCCAGCAGTCGCCTAGCGGGGGGGTCCAATGAGCAGTTCTTC
TRBV4-2	NA	TRBJ1-2	15	TRBD1	CASSPSTGGRYGYTF	TGTGCCAGCAGCCCTAGCACAGGGGGCAGGTATGGCTACACCTTC
TRBV18	NA	TRBJ1-3	16	NA	CASSPIVGSAGNTIYF	TGTGCCAGCTCACCTATTGTCGGGTCGGCTGGAAACACCATATATTTT
TRBV6-2/TRBV6-3	NA	TRBJ1-6	17	NA	CASSYSEIWGRNAPLHF	TGTGCCAGCAGTTACTCTGAGATCTGGGGGAGGAACGCACCCCTCCACTTT
TRBV6-5	NA	TRBJ1-6	14	NA	CASSYTGVHSPLHF	TGTGCCAGCAGTTACACGGGGGTTCATTCACCCCTCCACTTT
TRBV7-2	once	TRBJ2-3	16	NA	CASSFRRVVGTDTQYF	TGTGCCAGCAGCTTCAGGAGGGTGGTGGGCACAGATACGCAGTATTTT
TRBV6-5	NA	TRBJ1-4	15	TRBD1	CASSDRGRTNEKLFF	TGTGCCAGCAGCGACAGGGGGCGAACTAATGAAAAACTGTTTTTT
TRBV2	NA	TRBJ1-1	14	NA	CASSENRLNTEAFF	TGTGCCAGCAGTGAAAACAGGCTGAACACTGAAGCTTTCTTT
TRBV18	many	TRBJ1-1	14	NA	CASSPTGANTEAFF	TGTGCCAGCTCACCAACAGGTGCGAACACTGAAGCTTTCTTT
TRBV12-3/TRBV12-4	NA	TRBJ2-3	13	TRBD2	CASKERGTDTQYF	TGTGCCAGCAAAGAGCGGGGGACAGATACGCAGTATTTT
TRBV28	NA	TRBJ1-1	16	TRBD1	CASSLGGQGGNTEAFF	TGTGCCAGCAGTTTAGGAGGACAGGGCGGGAACACTGAAGCTTTCTTT
TRBV7-5	NA	TRBJ2-2	12	NA	CARLRNTGELFF	TGTGCCAGACTTAGGAACACCGGGGAGCTGTTTTTT
TRBV6-5	NA	TRBJ1-2	12	TRBD1	CASKDRGRGYTF	TGTGCCAGCAAAGACAGGGGTCGCGGCTACACCTTC